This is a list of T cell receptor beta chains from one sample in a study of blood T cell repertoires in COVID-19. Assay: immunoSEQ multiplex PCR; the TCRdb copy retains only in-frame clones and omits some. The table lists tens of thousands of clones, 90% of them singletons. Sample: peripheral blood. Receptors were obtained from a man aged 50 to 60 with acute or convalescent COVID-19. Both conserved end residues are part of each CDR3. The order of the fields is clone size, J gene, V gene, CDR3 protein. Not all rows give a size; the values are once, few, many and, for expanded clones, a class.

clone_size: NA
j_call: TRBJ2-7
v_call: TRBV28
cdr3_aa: CASTGGPYEQYF

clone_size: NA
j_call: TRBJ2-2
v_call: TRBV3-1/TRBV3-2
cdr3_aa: CASSPLAGDTGELFF

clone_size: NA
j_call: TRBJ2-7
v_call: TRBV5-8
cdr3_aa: CASSLWTGGIYEQYF

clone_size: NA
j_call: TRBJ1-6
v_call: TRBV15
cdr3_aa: CATSGDRVSYNSPLHF

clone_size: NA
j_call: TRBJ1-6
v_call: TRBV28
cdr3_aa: CASSRRLSSYNSPLHF

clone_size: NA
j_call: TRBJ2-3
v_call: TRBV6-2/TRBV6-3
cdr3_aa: CASSYSEGAGDTQYF

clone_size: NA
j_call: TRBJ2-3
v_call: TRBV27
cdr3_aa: CASSPHRPLAGSGTDTQYF

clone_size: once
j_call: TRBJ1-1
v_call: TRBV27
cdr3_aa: CASRGQVNTEAFF

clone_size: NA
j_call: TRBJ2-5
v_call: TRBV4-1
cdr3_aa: CASSPQTQETQYF

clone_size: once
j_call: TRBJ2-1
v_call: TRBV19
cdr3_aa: CASSMAGGRINNEQFF

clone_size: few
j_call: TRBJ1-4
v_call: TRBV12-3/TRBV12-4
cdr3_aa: CASADRDSRKLFF

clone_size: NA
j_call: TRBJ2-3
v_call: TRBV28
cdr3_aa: CASSFLAYPSGGANTQYF

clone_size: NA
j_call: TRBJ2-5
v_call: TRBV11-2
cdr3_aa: CASSLNRDRFQETQYF

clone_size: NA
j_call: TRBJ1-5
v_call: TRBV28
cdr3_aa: CASSPRAGANQPQHF

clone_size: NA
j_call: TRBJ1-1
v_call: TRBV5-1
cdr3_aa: CASTQGALAASPEAFF

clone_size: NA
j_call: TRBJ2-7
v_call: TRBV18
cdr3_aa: CASSTRRAGLDEQYF

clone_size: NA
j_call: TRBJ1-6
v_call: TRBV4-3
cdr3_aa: CASSQETGTSPLHF

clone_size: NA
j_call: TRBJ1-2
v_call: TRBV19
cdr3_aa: CASSIRGFYGYTF

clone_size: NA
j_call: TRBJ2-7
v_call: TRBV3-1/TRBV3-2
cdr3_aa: CASSQDPGRSYEQYF

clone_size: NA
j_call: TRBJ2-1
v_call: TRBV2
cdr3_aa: CASSYRDRGLNEQFF

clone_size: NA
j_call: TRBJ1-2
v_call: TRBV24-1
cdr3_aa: CATSKGEGTMGFNGYTF

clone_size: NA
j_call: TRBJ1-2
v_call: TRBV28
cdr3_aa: CASSLQRQGRLGYGYTF

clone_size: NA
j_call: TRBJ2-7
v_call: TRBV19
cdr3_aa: CASSIGAGGLYEQYF

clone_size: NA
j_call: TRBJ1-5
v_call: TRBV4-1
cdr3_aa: CASSLGQGVINQPQHF

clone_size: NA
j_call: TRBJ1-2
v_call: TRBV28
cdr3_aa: CASSSGTGGGVYGYTF

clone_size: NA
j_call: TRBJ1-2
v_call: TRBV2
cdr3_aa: CASSPMGQGNYGYTF

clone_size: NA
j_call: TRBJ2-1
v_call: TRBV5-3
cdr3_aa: CAGGSSYNEQFF

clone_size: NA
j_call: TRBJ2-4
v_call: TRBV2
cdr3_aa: CASSDNRGGIQYF

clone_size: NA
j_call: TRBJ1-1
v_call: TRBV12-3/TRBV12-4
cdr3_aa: CASRGGGEAFF